This T cell receptor (beta chain) was profiled in a study of control samples from healthy donors and cancer patients. The method was immunoSEQ multiplex PCR; TCRdb's version includes in-frame clones alone and lacks a portion of them. The sample records almost 40,000 clones, more than 70% being singletons. This CDR3 has 16 residues. The V and J ends lost 1 base and 0 bases, in that order; junction bases with no gene match: 3. Germline CDR1 and CDR2: SGHDT and YYEEEE. There are a few counts of this clone. The sequence was collected from a woman aged 55-69 years with lung cancer. The J gene is TRBJ2-1, the V gene TRBV5-6; 8 positions agree with TRBD2. The specimen was PBMCs. For the CDR3, the DNA is TGTGCCAGCAGCTTGTTCAGCGGGGGCTCCTACAATGAGCAGTTCTTC. It is translated as CASSLFSGGSYNEQFF.